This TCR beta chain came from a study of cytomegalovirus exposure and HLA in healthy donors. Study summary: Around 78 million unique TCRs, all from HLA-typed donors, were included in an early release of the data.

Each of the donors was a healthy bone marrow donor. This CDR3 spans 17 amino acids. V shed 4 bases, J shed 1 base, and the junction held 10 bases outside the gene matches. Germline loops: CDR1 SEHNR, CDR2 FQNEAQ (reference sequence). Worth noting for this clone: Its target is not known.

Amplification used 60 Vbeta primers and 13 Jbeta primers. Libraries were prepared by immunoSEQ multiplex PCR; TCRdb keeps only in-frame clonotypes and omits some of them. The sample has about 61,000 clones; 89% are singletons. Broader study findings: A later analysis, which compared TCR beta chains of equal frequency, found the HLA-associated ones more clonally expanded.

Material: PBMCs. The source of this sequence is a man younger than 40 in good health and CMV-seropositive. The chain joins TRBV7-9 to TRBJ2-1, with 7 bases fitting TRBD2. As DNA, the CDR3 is TGTGCCAGCAGCTCGGGATCTAGCGGACTTTCCTACAATGAGCAGTTCTTC. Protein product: CASSSGSSGLSYNEQFF.